A selection of T cell receptor beta chains follows, all from one sample in a study of molecular identifiers for immune sequencing clone quantification. TCRdb re-analysed the PCR reads in MiXCR, keeping a single row per CDR3 protein. The sample carries some 650,000 distinct CDR3 sequences, approximately 20% recorded once. The sample consisted of naive CD8+ T cells from blood, with Jurkat cell RNA spiked in. The receptors derive from a human donor in good health. Some libraries in this study had Jurkat cell RNA spiked in. The CDR3 runs from the conserved cysteine through the conserved F or W. A D gene is named only where the DNA matches it firmly. Expanded clones get a size class; other rows say once, few or many, or leave the size out.

cdr3_aa cdr3_nt clone_size j_call v_call d_call
CASSQDRGLGDTQYF TGCGCCAGCAGCCAGGACAGGGGGCTCGGAGATACGCAGTATTTT many TRBJ2-3 TRBV4-1 TRBD1
CASTDQGQQETQYF TGTGCCAGCACCGACCAGGGACAGCAAGAGACCCAGTACTTC many TRBJ2-5 TRBV7-9 TRBD1
CASSFDGLGSYEQYF TGTGCCAGCAGTTTCGACGGATTGGGGTCCTACGAGCAGTACTTC few TRBJ2-7 TRBV27 -
CAWNARTVMNTEAFF TGTGCCTGGAACGCAAGAACGGTCATGAACACTGAAGCTTTCTTT many TRBJ1-1 TRBV30 -
CASSQEPGQGYGYTF TGCGCCAGCAGCCAAGAGCCGGGACAGGGTTATGGCTACACCTTC few TRBJ1-2 TRBV4-3 TRBD1
CASSLYRGSVKNIQYF TGTGCCAGCAGTCTTTATCGGGGGTCTGTCAAAAACATTCAGTACTTC many TRBJ2-4 TRBV28 -
CASSQDSAIQYF TGTGCCAGCAGCCAAGATTCCGCGATTCAGTACTTC many TRBJ2-4 TRBV14 -
CASSIPGSEQYF TGTGCCAGTAGTATCCCGGGATCCGAGCAGTACTTC many TRBJ2-7 TRBV19 -
CASSDSGLTSVETQYF TGTGCCAGCAGCGATTCGGGACTAACGTCGGTGGAGACCCAGTACTTC few TRBJ2-5 TRBV4-2 TRBD2
CASSGQGLSDTQYF TGTGCCAGCAGCGGACAGGGTTTATCAGATACGCAGTATTTT many TRBJ2-3 TRBV9 TRBD1
CASSPNPGYSNQPQHF TGTGCCAGCAGTCCCAATCCAGGGTATAGCAATCAGCCCCAGCATTTT many TRBJ1-5 TRBV6-5 -
CASSLFVAGPQETQYF TGTGCCAGCAGCTTATTCGTGGCAGGGCCCCAAGAGACCCAGTACTTC many TRBJ2-5 TRBV7-9 -
CASNGDRVTDTQYF TGTGCCAGTAACGGAGACAGGGTCACAGATACGCAGTATTTT many TRBJ2-3 TRBV19 TRBD1
CASSQDWQPQETQYF TGCGCCAGCAGCCAAGATTGGCAGCCTCAAGAGACCCAGTACTTC - TRBJ2-5 TRBV4-3 -
CASSSASTEETQYF TGTGCCAGCAGCTCCGCCAGCACCGAAGAGACCCAGTACTTC many TRBJ2-5 TRBV7-9 -
CASSFIAGVDSTDTQYF TGTGCCAGCAGCTTTATAGCGGGAGTCGATAGCACAGATACGCAGTATTTT - TRBJ2-3 TRBV7-3 TRBD2
CASSSRTSGSVYTQYF TGTGCCAGCAGTTCCCGTACTAGCGGGAGCGTATATACGCAGTATTTT many TRBJ2-3 TRBV7-6 TRBD2
CASSYTGGGAFF TGTGCCAGTAGTTATACAGGGGGAGGCGCTTTCTTT few TRBJ1-1 TRBV19 TRBD1
CASSSPNRSYNEQFF TGTGCCAGCAGCTCTCCGAACAGATCCTACAATGAGCAGTTCTTC many TRBJ2-1 TRBV12-3/TRBV12-4 -
CASSWIGDNSYEQYF TGCGCCAGCAGCTGGATCGGGGACAACTCCTACGAGCAGTACTTC many TRBJ2-7 TRBV5-1 -
CASSGGQGISGANVLTF TGTGCCAGCAGTGGGGGACAGGGGATATCTGGGGCCAACGTCCTGACTTTC many TRBJ2-6 TRBV27 TRBD1
CASSLTGGEEQYF TGTGCCAGCAGCTTAACGGGAGGGGAAGAGCAGTACTTC many TRBJ2-7 TRBV13 TRBD2
CASSFQQGYEQYF TGTGCCAGCAGTTTTCAACAGGGCTACGAGCAGTACTTC - TRBJ2-7 TRBV27 -
CSAREPIAPPYEQYF TGCAGTGCTAGAGAACCAATCGCTCCGCCCTACGAGCAGTACTTC many TRBJ2-7 TRBV20-1 -
CASSHFGAETQYF TGTGCCAGCAGTCACTTCGGAGCAGAGACCCAGTACTTC many TRBJ2-5 TRBV7-9 -
CASSYAGTDTQYF TGTGCCAGCAGTTATGCAGGAACAGATACGCAGTATTTT many TRBJ2-3 TRBV6-5 -
CASTVAVENTGELFF TGTGCCAGCACTGTAGCGGTGGAGAACACCGGGGAGCTGTTTTTT many TRBJ2-2 TRBV6-5 -
CASSLTSYTEAFF TGTGCCAGCAGTTTGACCAGTTACACTGAAGCTTTCTTT many TRBJ1-1 TRBV27 -
CASTAGTFATEAFF TGTGCCAGCACGGCCGGGACATTCGCCACTGAAGCTTTCTTT many TRBJ1-1 TRBV12-3/TRBV12-4 -
CSARGMGDTQYF TGCAGTGCTAGAGGGATGGGCGATACGCAGTATTTT many TRBJ2-3 TRBV20-1 -
CASSSWGSSTGELFF TGTGCCAGCAGCTCCTGGGGTTCGTCCACCGGGGAGCTGTTTTTT - TRBJ2-2 TRBV11-3 -
CASSFGTELMNTEAFF TGTGCCAGCAGCTTTGGGACAGAGCTTATGAACACTGAAGCTTTCTTT many TRBJ1-1 TRBV13 TRBD1
CASSYSIITPYNEQFF TGTGCCAGCAGTTACTCGATCATAACCCCCTACAATGAGCAGTTCTTC few TRBJ2-1 TRBV6-2/TRBV6-3 -
CASSLGLGTKNIQYF TGTGCCAGCAGCTTGGGACTCGGGACCAAAAACATTCAGTACTTC many TRBJ2-4 TRBV7-9 -
CASSQDRSNWGHTQYF TGCGCCAGCAGCCAAGATCGCTCTAATTGGGGCCATACGCAGTATTTT many TRBJ2-3 TRBV4-3 -
CASSLGGTGANVLTF TGTGCCAGCAGTTTAGGGGGTACTGGGGCCAACGTCCTGACTTTC many TRBJ2-6 TRBV12-3/TRBV12-4 -
CSARIGGEGFTDTQYF TGCAGTGCTAGGATCGGGGGGGAGGGATTCACAGATACGCAGTATTTT - TRBJ2-3 TRBV20-1 TRBD2
CASSQNYNSPLHF TGCGCCAGCAGCCAGAACTATAATTCACCCCTCCACTTT many TRBJ1-6 TRBV4-3 -
CASNLTSGTSYNEQFF TGTGCCAGCAATTTGACTAGCGGGACTTCCTACAATGAGCAGTTCTTC - TRBJ2-1 TRBV27 TRBD2
CASSQDTGVFYEQYF TGCGCCAGCAGCCAAGACACCGGTGTGTTCTACGAGCAGTACTTC - TRBJ2-7 TRBV4-3 -
CASRPIAGVRDTQYF TGTGCCAGCAGACCAATAGCGGGAGTTAGAGATACGCAGTATTTT many TRBJ2-3 TRBV7-2 TRBD2
CASPGTGQETQYF TGTGCCAGCCCTGGGACAGGACAAGAGACCCAGTACTTC many TRBJ2-5 TRBV6-1 TRBD1